The clone carrying this T cell receptor beta chain was observed once. The sample comes from a study of blood T cell repertoires in COVID-19. With V trimmed by 2 bases and J by 2 bases, 6 bases remained unmatched. CDR1 MNHEY and CDR2 SVGEGT come from the germline V gene. The CDR3 is 15 residues long. Assay: immunoSEQ multiplex PCR; the TCRdb copy retains only in-frame clones and omits some. In the table there are some 250,000 clones, around 89% of which are singletons. Sequences were obtained from peripheral blood. This sequence joins TRBV6-2 or TRBV6-3 and TRBJ2-7, with 7 bases matching TRBD2. The sequence was obtained from a woman aged 40 to 55 who had recovered from COVID-19. CDR3 nucleotides: TGTGCCAGCAGTTACGGGCTGGCGGGAGCCTACGAGCAGTACGTC. It codes for CASSYGLAGAYEQYV.